One sample yielded the 2 T cell receptor beta chains listed below, sequenced in a study of monozygotic twins with inflammatory bowel disease. TCRdb re-called the 5' RACE reads and shows each CDR3 protein once, DNA omitted. This repertoire includes about 440,000 distinct CDR3 sequences. Specimen: blood. The receptors originated from a human donor with ulcerative colitis or Crohn's disease, or a healthy co-twin of an affected twin (not recorded which).

The rearrangement links TRBV6-2 or TRBV6-3 to TRBJ1-4. This CDR3 has 12 residues. Germline V lookup: CDR1 MNHEY, CDR2 SVGEGT. CDR3 protein: CAIGTQIEKLFF.

The gene calls are TRBV4-2 and TRBJ1-1. The CDR3 extends over 14 amino acids. The germline V gene has CDR1 LGHNA and CDR2 YNFKEQ. Here the CDR3 reads CASSQGGGYTEAFF.